This T cell receptor (beta chain) originates from a study of T-cell reconstitution after alpha-beta-depleted transplantation in children. CDR3 length: 13 amino acids. V was clipped by 7 bases and J by 5 bases; unmatched bases: 10. Germline V CDR1 and CDR2: SQVTM, ANQGSEA. The library targeted TCRbeta and was prepared with unique molecular identifiers. TCRdb ran MiXCR on the PCR reads and lists one entry per CDR3 protein. The table lists around 400,000 distinct CDR3 sequences, over 20% of them singletons, with approximately 3.8% in the top ten. Only a few counts were recorded for this clonotype. Sequenced here: PBMCs from the stem cell graft donor, sampled from the stem cell graft. The receptor was derived from a human donor who donated a stem cell graft to a child with acute myeloid leukemia. This sequence joins TRBV29-1 and TRBJ2-7; 8 nucleotides match TRBD1. The CDR3 DNA sequence: TGCAGCGCCAAGGCAGGGGGCAAGGACGAGCAGTACTTC. Amino acid sequence: CSAKAGGKDEQYF.